This is a list of T cell receptor beta chains from one sample in a study of blood T cell repertoires in COVID-19. Data came from immunoSEQ multiplex PCR; TCRdb stores just in-frame clones and leaves some out. The sample gives roughly 350,000 clones, approximately 81% of which show up once; about 3.6% is in the top ten. The sequenced sample was peripheral blood. These receptor sequences come from a woman younger than 35 with acute or convalescent COVID-19. CDR3s include the opening cysteine and the closing phenylalanine or tryptophan. The D gene is left open where the match is weak. Not every row has a clone size; where given, it reads once, few, many or a size class.

-,TRBJ1-2,TRBV7-9,-,CASSPVRGRASGYTF,TGTGCCAGCAGCCCAGTACGAGGCAGGGCGAGTGGCTACACCTTC
TRBD1,TRBJ1-5,TRBV10-3,-,CAAGTGNSNQPQHF,TGTGCCGCCGGGACAGGAAATAGCAATCAGCCCCAGCATTTT
TRBD2,TRBJ2-3,TRBV6-2/TRBV6-3,-,CASSSRAGDGVADTQYF,TGTGCCAGCAGTTCCCGGGCGGGAGATGGTGTAGCAGATACGCAGTATTTT
TRBD1,TRBJ1-2,TRBV29-1,-,CSVRTGDYGYTF,TGCAGCGTAAGAACAGGGGACTATGGCTACACCTTC
TRBD2,TRBJ2-3,TRBV7-2,-,CASSSRLAGGGTDTQYF,TGTGCCAGCAGCTCAAGACTAGCGGGGGGCGGCACAGATACGCAGTATTTT
-,TRBJ1-2,TRBV3-1/TRBV3-2,-,CASSQGETIYGYTF,TGTGCCAGCAGCCAAGGAGAGACAATCTATGGCTACACCTTC
-,TRBJ1-5,TRBV24-1,once,CATSDPNQPQHF,TGTGCCACCAGTGATCCAAATCAGCCCCAGCATTTT
TRBD1,TRBJ1-3,TRBV2,-,CASRRGQGLTIYF,TGTGCCAGCAGGAGAGGACAGGGTCTAACCATATATTTT
-,TRBJ1-5,TRBV24-1,-,CATRGGIEPQHF,TGTGCCACCAGAGGGGGAATAGAGCCCCAGCATTTT
-,TRBJ2-1,TRBV19,few,CASSGTSSYNEQFF,TGTGCCAGTAGTGGGACATCGTCCTACAATGAGCAGTTCTTC
-,TRBJ1-4,TRBV14,-,CASSPLQGFSTNEKLFF,TGTGCCAGCAGCCCTCTGCAGGGGTTCTCGACTAATGAAAAACTGTTTTTT
-,TRBJ1-1,TRBV6-5,-,CASKGFSEAFF,TGTGCCAGCAAGGGGTTTTCTGAAGCTTTCTTT
-,TRBJ1-6,TRBV24-1,-,CATSGGTDNSPLHF,TGTGCCACCAGTGGAGGGACTGATAATTCACCCCTCCACTTT
TRBD2,TRBJ2-7,TRBV9,-,CASSGSGTNYEQYF,TGTGCCAGCAGCGGCTCCGGGACTAACTACGAGCAGTACTTC
-,TRBJ2-3,TRBV19,-,CASSIIGTASTDTQYF,TGTGCCAGTAGTATTATCGGGACTGCTAGCACAGATACGCAGTATTTT
TRBD1,TRBJ1-2,TRBV27,-,CASSPLGDRNYGYTF,TGTGCCAGCAGTCCTTTGGGGGACAGGAACTATGGCTACACCTTC
-,TRBJ1-2,TRBV9,-,CASSVGLKGYTF,TGTGCCAGCAGCGTAGGGCTGAAGGGCTACACCTTC
TRBD1,TRBJ1-1,TRBV9,-,CASSETTGTTAFF,TGTGCCAGCAGTGAAACGACAGGGACCACAGCTTTCTTT
-,TRBJ1-6,TRBV19,-,CASSREPTALEDSPLHF,TGTGCCAGTAGTAGAGAACCCACCGCACTAGAAGATTCACCCCTCCACTTT
-,TRBJ2-2,TRBV19,few,CASSDRRKNTGELFF,TGTGCCAGTAGTGACAGGAGGAAGAACACCGGGGAGCTGTTTTTT
-,TRBJ1-1,TRBV5-1,once,CASSPLGVNTEAFF,TGCGCCAGCAGTCCCCTGGGCGTGAACACTGAAGCTTTCTTT
TRBD2,TRBJ2-7,TRBV5-1,-,CASSLTLAGDYEQYF,TGCGCCAGCAGCTTGACGCTGGCGGGAGATTACGAGCAGTACTTC
-,TRBJ1-1,TRBV28,many,CASSSWAEQGFF,TGTGCCAGCAGTTCTTGGGCGGAACAGGGTTTCTTT
TRBD1,TRBJ1-3,TRBV9,-,CASSVDRDSHSGNTIYF,TGTGCCAGCAGCGTAGATCGGGACAGTCACTCTGGAAACACCATATATTTT
-,TRBJ1-4,TRBV27,-,CASSLSRRGPNEKLFF,TGTGCCAGCAGTTTATCGAGGAGGGGACCTAATGAAAAACTGTTTTTT
-,TRBJ1-2,TRBV7-7,-,CASSLRPGERAYGYTF,TGTGCCAGCAGCTTAAGGCCGGGGGAGAGGGCCTATGGCTACACCTTC
-,TRBJ1-4,TRBV12-3/TRBV12-4,-,CASSSGLREKLFF,TGTGCCAGCAGTTCGGGACTGCGTGAAAAACTGTTTTTT
TRBD1,TRBJ1-2,TRBV19,-,CASSGGFPGGRNGYTF,TGTGCCAGTTCTGGGGGGTTTCCAGGGGGAAGGAATGGCTACACCTTC
TRBD1,TRBJ2-7,TRBV28,-,CASSLSGDRVSYEQYF,TGTGCCAGCAGTTTATCCGGCGACAGGGTATCCTACGAGCAGTACTTC
-,TRBJ2-3,TRBV29-1,-,CSAGTDTQYF,TGCAGCGCCGGGACAGATACGCAGTATTTT
-,TRBJ1-2,TRBV11-2,few,CASSHQGSYGYTF,TGTGCCAGCAGCCATCAGGGGTCCTATGGCTACACCTTC
-,TRBJ1-1,TRBV9,-,CASSPSSHTEAFF,TGTGCCAGCAGCCCCTCCAGTCACACTGAAGCTTTCTTT
TRBD2,TRBJ2-1,TRBV20-1,-,CSASTSGLAGIYNEQFF,TGCAGTGCTAGTACCTCGGGACTAGCGGGAATCTACAATGAGCAGTTCTTC
-,TRBJ1-1,TRBV7-9,once,CASSSGAPGNTEAFF,TGTGCCAGCAGCTCTGGGGCCCCGGGGAACACTGAAGCTTTCTTT
-,TRBJ2-3,TRBV19,-,CATYDRRADTQYF,TGTGCCACATACGACAGGCGTGCAGATACGCAGTATTTT
TRBD1,TRBJ1-1,TRBV5-6,-,CASSLLAGQGNTEAFF,TGTGCCAGCAGCTTATTGGCGGGACAGGGGAACACTGAAGCTTTCTTT